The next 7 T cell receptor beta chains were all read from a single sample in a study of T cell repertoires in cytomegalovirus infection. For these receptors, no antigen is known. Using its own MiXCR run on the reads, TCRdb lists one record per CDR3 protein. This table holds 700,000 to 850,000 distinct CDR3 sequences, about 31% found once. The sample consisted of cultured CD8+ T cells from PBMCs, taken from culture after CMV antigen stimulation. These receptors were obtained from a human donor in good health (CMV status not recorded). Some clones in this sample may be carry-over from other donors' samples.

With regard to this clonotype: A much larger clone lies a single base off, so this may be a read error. The CDR3 is CAVRGLLDTQYF. The CDR3, as DNA: TGTGCCGTCAGGGGCCTGCTTGATACGCAGTATTTT. This chain joins TRBV7-2 and TRBJ2-3; a weak D match, TRBD1 (6 bases). Trimming pared 11 bases from V and 6 bases from J, leaving 15 bases between. Germline CDR1 SGHTA, CDR2 FQGNSA. CDR3 length equals 12 residues.

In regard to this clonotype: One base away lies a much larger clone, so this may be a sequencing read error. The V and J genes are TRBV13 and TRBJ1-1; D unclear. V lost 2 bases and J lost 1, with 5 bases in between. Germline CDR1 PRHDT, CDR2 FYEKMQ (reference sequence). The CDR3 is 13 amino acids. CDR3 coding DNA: TGTGCCAGCAGCTTAAAGCGGAACACTGAAGCTTTCTTT. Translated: CASSLKRNTEAFF.

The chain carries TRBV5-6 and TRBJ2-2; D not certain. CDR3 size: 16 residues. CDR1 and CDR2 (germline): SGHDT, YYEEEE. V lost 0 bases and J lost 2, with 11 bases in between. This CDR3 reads CASSLALSFNTGELFF. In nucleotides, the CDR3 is TGTGCCAGCAGCTTGGCTTTAAGCTTCAACACCGGGGAGCTGTTTTTT.

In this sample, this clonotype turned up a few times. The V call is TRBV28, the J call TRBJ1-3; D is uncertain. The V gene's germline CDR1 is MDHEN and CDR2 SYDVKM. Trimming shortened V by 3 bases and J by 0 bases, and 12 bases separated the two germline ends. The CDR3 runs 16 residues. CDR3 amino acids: CASSFGQTFSGNTIYF. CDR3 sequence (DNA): TGTGCCAGCAGTTTCGGGCAGACGTTCTCTGGAAACACCATATATTTT.

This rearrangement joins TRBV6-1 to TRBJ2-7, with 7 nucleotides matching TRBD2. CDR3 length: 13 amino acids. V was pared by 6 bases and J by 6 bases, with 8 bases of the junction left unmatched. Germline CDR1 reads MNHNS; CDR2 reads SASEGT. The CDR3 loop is CASRTFSGSEQYF. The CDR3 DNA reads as TGTGCCAGCAGGACTTTTAGCGGGTCCGAGCAGTACTTC.

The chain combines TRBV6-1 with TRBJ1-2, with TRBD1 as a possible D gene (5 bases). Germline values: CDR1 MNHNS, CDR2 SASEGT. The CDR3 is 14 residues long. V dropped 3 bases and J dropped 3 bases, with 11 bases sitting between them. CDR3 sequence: CASSDYEGDYGYTF. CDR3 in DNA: TGTGCCAGCAGTGATTACGAAGGGGACTATGGCTACACCTTC.

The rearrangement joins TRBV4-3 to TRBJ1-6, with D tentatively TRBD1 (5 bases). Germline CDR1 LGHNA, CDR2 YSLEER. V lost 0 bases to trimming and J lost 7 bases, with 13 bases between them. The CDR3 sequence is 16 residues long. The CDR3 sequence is CASSQDGALMNSPLHF. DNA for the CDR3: TGCGCCAGCAGCCAAGATGGGGCCCTGATGAATTCACCCCTCCACTTT.